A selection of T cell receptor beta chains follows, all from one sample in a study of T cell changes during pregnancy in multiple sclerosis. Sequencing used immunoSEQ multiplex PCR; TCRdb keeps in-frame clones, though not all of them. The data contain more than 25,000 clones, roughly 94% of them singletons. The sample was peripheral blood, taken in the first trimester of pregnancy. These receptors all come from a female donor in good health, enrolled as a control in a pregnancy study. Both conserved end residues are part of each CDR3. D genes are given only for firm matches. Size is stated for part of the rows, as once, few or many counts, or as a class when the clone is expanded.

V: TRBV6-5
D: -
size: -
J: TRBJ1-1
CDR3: CASSYSTGNTEAFF
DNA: TGTGCCAGCAGTTACTCGACAGGGAACACTGAAGCTTTCTTT

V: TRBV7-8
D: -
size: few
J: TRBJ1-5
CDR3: CASSPIGNQPQHF
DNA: TGTGCCAGCAGCCCCATCGGGAATCAGCCCCAGCATTTT

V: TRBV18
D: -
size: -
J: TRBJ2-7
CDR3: CASSPPASKSYEQYF
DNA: TGTGCCAGCTCACCACCGGCTAGCAAGTCCTACGAGCAGTACTTC

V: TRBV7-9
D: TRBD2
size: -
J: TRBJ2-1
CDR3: CASRPMGGVKASYNEQFF
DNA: TGTGCCAGCAGACCCATGGGAGGGGTTAAGGCCTCCTACAATGAGCAGTTCTTC

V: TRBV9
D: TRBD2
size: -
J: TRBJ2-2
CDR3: CASSALGGSYDTGELFF
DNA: TGTGCCAGCAGTGCGTTAGGCGGGAGCTATGACACCGGGGAGCTGTTTTTT

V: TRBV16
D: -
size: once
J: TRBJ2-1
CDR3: CASSPPQLRPTTPFYEQFF
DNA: TGTGCCAGCAGCCCCCCCCAATTGAGGCCTACTACCCCCTTTTATGAGCAGTTCTTC

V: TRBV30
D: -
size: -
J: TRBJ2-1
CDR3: CAWTIAAEQFF
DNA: TGTGCCTGGACTATAGCGGCTGAGCAGTTCTTC

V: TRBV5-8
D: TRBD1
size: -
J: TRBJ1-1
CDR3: CASRVDRIVTEAFF
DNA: TGTGCCAGCAGAGTGGACAGGATAGTCACTGAAGCTTTCTTT

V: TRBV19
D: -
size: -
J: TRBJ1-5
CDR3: CASSIRDSNQPQHF
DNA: TGTGCCAGTAGTATCCGGGATAGCAATCAGCCCCAGCATTTT

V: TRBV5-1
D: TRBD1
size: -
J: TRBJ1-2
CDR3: CASSSGTGTGDGYTF
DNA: TGCGCCAGCAGCTCCGGAACCGGGACAGGGGATGGCTACACCTTC

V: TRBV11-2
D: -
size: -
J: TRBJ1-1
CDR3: CASSEGAWVAFF
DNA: TGTGCCAGCTCAGAGGGAGCCTGGGTAGCTTTCTTT

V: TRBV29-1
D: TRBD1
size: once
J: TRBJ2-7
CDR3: CSVRPGDRGSYEQYF
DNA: TGCAGCGTACGGCCCGGGGACAGGGGAAGCTACGAGCAGTACTTC

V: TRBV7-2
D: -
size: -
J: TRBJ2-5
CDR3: CASSSDWMQYF
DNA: TGTGCCAGCAGCTCGGACTGGATGCAGTACTTC

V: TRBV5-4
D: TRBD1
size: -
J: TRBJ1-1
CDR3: CASSWTGSNTEAFF
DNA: TGTGCCAGCAGCTGGACAGGTAGTAACACTGAAGCTTTCTTT

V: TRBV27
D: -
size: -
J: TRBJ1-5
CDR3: CASSNGWASGNQPQHF
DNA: TGTGCCAGCTCAAATGGGTGGGCCTCGGGCAATCAGCCCCAGCATTTT

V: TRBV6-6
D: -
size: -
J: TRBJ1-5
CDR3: CASSYGQGGQPQHF
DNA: TGTGCCAGCAGTTATGGGCAGGGAGGTCAGCCCCAGCATTTT

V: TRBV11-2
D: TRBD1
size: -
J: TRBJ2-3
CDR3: CASSPGGSADTQYF
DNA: TGTGCCAGCAGCCCAGGGGGCAGCGCAGATACGCAGTATTTT

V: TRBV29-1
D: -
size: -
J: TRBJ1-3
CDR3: CSVETLNTIYF
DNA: TGCAGCGTTGAAACTCTGAACACCATATATTTT

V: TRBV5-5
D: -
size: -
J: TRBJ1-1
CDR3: CASSLDGGTEAFF
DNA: TGTGCCAGCAGCTTGGACGGGGGAACTGAAGCTTTCTTT

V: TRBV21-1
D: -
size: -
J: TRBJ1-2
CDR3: CASSKGEGGFIYGYTF
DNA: TGTGCCAGCAGCAAAGGGGAGGGGGGCTTTATCTATGGCTACACCTTC

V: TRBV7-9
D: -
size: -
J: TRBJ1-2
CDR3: CASSSGHLANYGYTF
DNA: TGTGCCAGCAGCTCGGGACATCTTGCTAACTATGGCTACACCTTC

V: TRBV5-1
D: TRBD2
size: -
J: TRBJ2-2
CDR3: CASSSHSGSNTGELFF
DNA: TGCGCCAGCAGCTCCCATAGCGGGAGCAACACCGGGGAGCTGTTTTTT

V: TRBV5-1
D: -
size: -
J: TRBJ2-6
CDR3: CASSPTSRTGANVLTF
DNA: TGCGCCAGCAGCCCAACATCTAGAACTGGGGCCAACGTCCTGACTTTC

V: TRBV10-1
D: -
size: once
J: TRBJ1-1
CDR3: CASSDSGFTEAFF
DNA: TGCGCCAGCAGTGATTCAGGGTTCACTGAAGCTTTCTTT

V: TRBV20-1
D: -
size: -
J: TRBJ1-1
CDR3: CSVTREGAFF
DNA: TGCAGTGTCACCCGGGAGGGAGCTTTCTTT

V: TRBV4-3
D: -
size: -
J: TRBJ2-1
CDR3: CASSQDVGVDYNEQFF
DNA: TGCGCCAGCAGCCAAGACGTCGGGGTTGACTACAATGAGCAGTTCTTC

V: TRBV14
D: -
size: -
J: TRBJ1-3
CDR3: CASSYLVGAGNTIYF
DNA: TGTGCCAGCAGCTACCTGGTCGGAGCTGGAAACACCATATATTTT

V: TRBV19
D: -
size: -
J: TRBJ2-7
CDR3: CASSIITGPGAYEQYF
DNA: TGTGCCAGTAGTATAATTACAGGGCCAGGGGCCTACGAGCAGTACTTC

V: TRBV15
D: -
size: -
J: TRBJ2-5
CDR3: CATSREGHSYQETQYF
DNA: TGTGCCACCAGCAGAGAGGGACACTCGTACCAAGAGACCCAGTACTTC

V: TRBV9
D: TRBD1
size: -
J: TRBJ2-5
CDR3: CASSVGPTGGGETQYF
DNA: TGTGCCAGCAGCGTAGGCCCGACAGGGGGCGGGGAGACCCAGTACTTC

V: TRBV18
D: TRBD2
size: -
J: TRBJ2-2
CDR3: CASSPPAGAGELFF
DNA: TGTGCCAGCTCACCGCCAGCGGGGGCCGGGGAGCTGTTTTTT

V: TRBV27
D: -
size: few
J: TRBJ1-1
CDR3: CASCVSGSYTEAFF
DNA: TGTGCCAGCTGTGTATCCGGGAGCTACACTGAAGCTTTCTTT

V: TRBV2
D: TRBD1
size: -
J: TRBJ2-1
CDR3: CASSTQGALYNEQFF
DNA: TGTGCCAGCAGCACACAGGGGGCCCTCTACAATGAGCAGTTCTTC

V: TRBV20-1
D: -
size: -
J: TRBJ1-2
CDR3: CSTRDGYTF
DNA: TGCAGCACCAGGGATGGCTACACCTTC

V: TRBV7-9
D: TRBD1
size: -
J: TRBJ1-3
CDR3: CASSEQGAGTIYF
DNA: TGTGCCAGCAGCGAACAGGGGGCAGGCACCATATATTTT

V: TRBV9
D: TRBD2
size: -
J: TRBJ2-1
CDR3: CASSVAPRLANEQFF
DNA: TGTGCCAGCAGCGTAGCTCCCCGACTAGCGAATGAGCAGTTCTTC

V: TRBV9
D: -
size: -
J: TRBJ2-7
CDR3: CASSPWGGGNSYEQYF
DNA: TGTGCCAGCAGCCCTTGGGGGGGCGGGAATTCTTACGAGCAGTACTTC

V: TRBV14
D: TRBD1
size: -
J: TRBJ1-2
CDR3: CASEPRTGENYGYTF
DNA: TGTGCCAGCGAACCCCGGACAGGGGAAAACTATGGCTACACCTTC

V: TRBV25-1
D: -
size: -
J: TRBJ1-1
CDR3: CASSLYTEAFF
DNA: TGTGCCAGTAGTCTTTACACTGAAGCTTTCTTT

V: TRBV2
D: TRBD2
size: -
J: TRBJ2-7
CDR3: CASSELVGLAESYEQYF
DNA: TGTGCCAGCAGTGAACTGGTGGGACTAGCGGAGTCCTACGAGCAGTACTTC

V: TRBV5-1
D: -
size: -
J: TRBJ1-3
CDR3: CASSLNQAGAGNTIYF
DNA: TGCGCCAGCAGCTTAAACCAGGCCGGCGCTGGAAACACCATATATTTT

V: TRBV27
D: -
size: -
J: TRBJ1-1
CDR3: CASTPGRRPVMNTEAFF
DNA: TGTGCCAGCACCCCTGGGAGGAGGCCGGTAATGAACACTGAAGCTTTCTTT

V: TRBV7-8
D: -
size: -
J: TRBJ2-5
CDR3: CASRRGTSSAETQYF
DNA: TGTGCCAGCAGACGGGGTACTAGCTCGGCGGAGACCCAGTACTTC

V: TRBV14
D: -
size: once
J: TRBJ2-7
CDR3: CASSQAAGPNTAYEQYF
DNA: TGTGCCAGCAGCCAAGCGGCAGGGCCCAATACCGCCTACGAGCAGTACTTC

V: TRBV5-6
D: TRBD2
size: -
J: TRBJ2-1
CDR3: CASSLSAGNEQFF
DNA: TGTGCCAGCAGCTTGTCAGCGGGGAATGAGCAGTTCTTC

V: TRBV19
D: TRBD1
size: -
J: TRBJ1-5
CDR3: CASHGQGRDQPQHF
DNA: TGTGCCAGTCACGGACAGGGAAGGGATCAGCCCCAGCATTTT

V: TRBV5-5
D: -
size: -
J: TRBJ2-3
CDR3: CASSLAASTDTQYF
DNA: TGTGCCAGCAGCTTGGCCGCGAGCACAGATACGCAGTATTTT

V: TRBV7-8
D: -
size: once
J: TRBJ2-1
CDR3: CASSLAYRAYNEQFF
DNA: TGTGCCAGCAGCTTAGCTTACAGGGCCTACAATGAGCAGTTCTTC

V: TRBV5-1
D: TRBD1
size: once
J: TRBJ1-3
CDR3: CASSLGQGGNTIYF
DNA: TGCGCCAGCAGCTTAGGACAGGGAGGAAACACCATATATTTT

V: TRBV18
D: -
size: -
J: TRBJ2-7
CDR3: CASSRDYEQYF
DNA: TGTGCCAGCTCACGCGACTACGAGCAGTACTTC

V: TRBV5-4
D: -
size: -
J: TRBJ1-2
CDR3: CASSLNQGSLNYGYTF
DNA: TGTGCCAGCAGCCTAAACCAGGGCAGTTTAAACTATGGCTACACCTTC

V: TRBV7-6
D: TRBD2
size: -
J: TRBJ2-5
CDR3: CASSLKREGTLQETQYF
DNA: TGTGCCAGCAGCTTGAAGCGGGAGGGTACCCTCCAAGAGACCCAGTACTTC

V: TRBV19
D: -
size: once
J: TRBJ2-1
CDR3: CASIGEDNEQFF
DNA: TGTGCCAGTATAGGAGAGGACAATGAGCAGTTCTTC

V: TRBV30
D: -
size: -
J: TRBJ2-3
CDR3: CAWRLARTDTQYF
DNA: TGTGCCTGGAGACTAGCAAGGACAGATACGCAGTATTTT